This section outlines one T cell receptor (beta chain) sequence together with its context. Clones were read by immunoSEQ multiplex PCR, and TCRdb kept only the in-frame ones, dropping some. The data show around 2,600 clones, less than 85% seen once. Per the germline V gene, CDR1 is LGHNT and CDR2 is FRNRAP. V gave up 2 bases and J gave up 5 bases, with 6 bases separating them. CDR3 size: 13 residues. This sample is part of a study of brain metastases from non-small cell lung cancer. The sequence derives from a donor at least 40 years old with non-small cell lung cancer. The chain couples TRBV12-5 to TRBJ2-2; D not resolved. Sequencing was carried out using tissue from a brain metastasis. The CDR3 DNA is TGTGCTAGTGGTTTGCTCTTGACCGGGGAGCTGTTTTTT. This sequence encodes CASGLLLTGELFF.